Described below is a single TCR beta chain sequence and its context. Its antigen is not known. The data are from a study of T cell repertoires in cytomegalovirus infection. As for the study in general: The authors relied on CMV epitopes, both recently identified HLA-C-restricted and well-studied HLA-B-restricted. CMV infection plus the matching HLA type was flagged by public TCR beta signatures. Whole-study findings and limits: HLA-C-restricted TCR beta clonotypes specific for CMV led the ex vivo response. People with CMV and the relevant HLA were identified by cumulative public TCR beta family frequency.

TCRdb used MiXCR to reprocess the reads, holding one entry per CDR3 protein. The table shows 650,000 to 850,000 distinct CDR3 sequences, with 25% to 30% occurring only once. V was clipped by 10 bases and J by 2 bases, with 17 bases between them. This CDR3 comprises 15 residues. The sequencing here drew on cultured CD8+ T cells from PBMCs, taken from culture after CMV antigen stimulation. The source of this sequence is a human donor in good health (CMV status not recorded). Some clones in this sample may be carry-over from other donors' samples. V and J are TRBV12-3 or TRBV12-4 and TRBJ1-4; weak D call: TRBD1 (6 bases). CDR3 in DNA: TGTGCCATCGGCGGGCAGGGGCAGACTAATGAAAAACTGTTTTTT. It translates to CAIGGQGQTNEKLFF.